This T cell receptor beta chain originates from a study of beta chain features in type 1 diabetes. Findings of the study overall: Possibly, sequencing cDNA over-represented cells that had high TCR expression levels.

Expressed TCRB transcripts were sequenced, since all the RNA that had been isolated was reverse transcribed. Method: immunoSEQ multiplex PCR; TCRdb's copy keeps in-frame clones and lacks some. The repertoire holds about 900,000 clones, with roughly 15% as singletons. Cells sorted by CD45RO/CCR7/CD25/CD127/CD95/CD27 comprised CD4+ naive, central memory, regulatory and stem cell-like memory cells. Turning to this clone: Its antigen is as yet unknown.

Sequencing was performed on naive CD4+ T cells from blood. This receptor was taken from a woman aged 18-30 years in good health.

CDR3: CASRTGERTEAFF. The CDR3 nucleotides are TGTGCCAGCAGAACAGGGGAGAGGACTGAAGCTTTCTTT. The V gene is TRBV28, the J gene TRBJ1-1; 7 bases match TRBD1. The CDR3 sequence is 13 residues long. The germline V gene encodes CDR1 MDHEN and CDR2 SYDVKM. After removal of 6 bases from V and 5 bases from J, the junction contained 6 bases not matched to a gene.